Sequencing of this T cell receptor beta chain was carried out in a study of post-analysis software for immune sequencing data. At the level of the study: The disease courses covered relapsing-remitting, secondary progressive and progressive-relapsing multiple sclerosis.

Study-level findings and limits: Patients with multiple sclerosis recorded significantly lower normalized Chao1 diversity than controls, the study found. Among roughly five TRBV segments more frequent in patients than controls were TRBV5-6, TRBV5-1 and TRBV20-1.

The ends were cut back, 4 bases at V and 2 bases at J, with 11 bases in the middle. The CDR3 length is 14 residues. CDR1 and CDR2 from the germline V gene are SGHDN and FVKESK. The TCR beta cDNA libraries carried unique molecular identifiers. TCRdb reprocessed the PCR reads via MiXCR and lists one record per CDR3 protein. The table has some 690,000 distinct CDR3 sequences, roughly 29% seen once. This clonotype came up many times. Its antigen is undetermined. The sequence came from a girl between 10 and 17 years old with multiple sclerosis. The rearrangement links TRBV14 to TRBJ2-5, with D maybe TRBD1 (5 bases). The material sequenced was blood. CDR3 in amino acids: CASSPRQPQETQYF. Written as DNA, the CDR3 is TGTGCCAGCAGCCCTCGACAGCCACAAGAGACCCAGTACTTC.